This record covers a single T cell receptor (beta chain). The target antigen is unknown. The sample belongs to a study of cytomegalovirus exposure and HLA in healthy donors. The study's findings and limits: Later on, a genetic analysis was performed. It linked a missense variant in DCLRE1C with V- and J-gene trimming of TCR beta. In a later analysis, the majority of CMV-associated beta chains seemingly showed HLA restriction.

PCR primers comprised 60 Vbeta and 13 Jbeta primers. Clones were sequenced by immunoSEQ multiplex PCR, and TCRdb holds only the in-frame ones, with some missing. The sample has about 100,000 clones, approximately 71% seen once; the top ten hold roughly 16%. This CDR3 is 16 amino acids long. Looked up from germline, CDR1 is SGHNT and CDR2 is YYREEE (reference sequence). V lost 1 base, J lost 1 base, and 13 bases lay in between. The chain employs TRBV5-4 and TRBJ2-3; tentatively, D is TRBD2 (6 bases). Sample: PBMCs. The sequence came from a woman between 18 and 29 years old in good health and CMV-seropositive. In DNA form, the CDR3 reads TGTGCCAGCAGCTTGAATAGGGTAGCGGGCACAGATACGCAGTATTTT. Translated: CASSLNRVAGTDTQYF.